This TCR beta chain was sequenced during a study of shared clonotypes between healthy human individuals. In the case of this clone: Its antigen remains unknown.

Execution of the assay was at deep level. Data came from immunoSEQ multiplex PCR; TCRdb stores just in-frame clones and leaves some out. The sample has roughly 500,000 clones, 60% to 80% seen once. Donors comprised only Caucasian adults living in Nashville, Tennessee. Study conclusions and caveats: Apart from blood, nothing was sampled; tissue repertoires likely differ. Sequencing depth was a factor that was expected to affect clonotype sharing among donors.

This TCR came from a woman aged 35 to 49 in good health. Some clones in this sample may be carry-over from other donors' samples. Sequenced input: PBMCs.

The CDR3 DNA reads as TGTGCCAGCAGGGGGCTAGAGGGGGATCAGCCCCAGCATTTT. Translating gives CASRGLEGDQPQHF. The V call is TRBV27, the J call TRBJ1-5, with a weak D call TRBD1 (6 bases). Germline CDR1 reads MNHEY; CDR2 reads SMNVEV (reference sequence). V dropped 6 bases and J dropped 5 bases, with 14 bases sitting between them. CDR3 length equals 14 residues.